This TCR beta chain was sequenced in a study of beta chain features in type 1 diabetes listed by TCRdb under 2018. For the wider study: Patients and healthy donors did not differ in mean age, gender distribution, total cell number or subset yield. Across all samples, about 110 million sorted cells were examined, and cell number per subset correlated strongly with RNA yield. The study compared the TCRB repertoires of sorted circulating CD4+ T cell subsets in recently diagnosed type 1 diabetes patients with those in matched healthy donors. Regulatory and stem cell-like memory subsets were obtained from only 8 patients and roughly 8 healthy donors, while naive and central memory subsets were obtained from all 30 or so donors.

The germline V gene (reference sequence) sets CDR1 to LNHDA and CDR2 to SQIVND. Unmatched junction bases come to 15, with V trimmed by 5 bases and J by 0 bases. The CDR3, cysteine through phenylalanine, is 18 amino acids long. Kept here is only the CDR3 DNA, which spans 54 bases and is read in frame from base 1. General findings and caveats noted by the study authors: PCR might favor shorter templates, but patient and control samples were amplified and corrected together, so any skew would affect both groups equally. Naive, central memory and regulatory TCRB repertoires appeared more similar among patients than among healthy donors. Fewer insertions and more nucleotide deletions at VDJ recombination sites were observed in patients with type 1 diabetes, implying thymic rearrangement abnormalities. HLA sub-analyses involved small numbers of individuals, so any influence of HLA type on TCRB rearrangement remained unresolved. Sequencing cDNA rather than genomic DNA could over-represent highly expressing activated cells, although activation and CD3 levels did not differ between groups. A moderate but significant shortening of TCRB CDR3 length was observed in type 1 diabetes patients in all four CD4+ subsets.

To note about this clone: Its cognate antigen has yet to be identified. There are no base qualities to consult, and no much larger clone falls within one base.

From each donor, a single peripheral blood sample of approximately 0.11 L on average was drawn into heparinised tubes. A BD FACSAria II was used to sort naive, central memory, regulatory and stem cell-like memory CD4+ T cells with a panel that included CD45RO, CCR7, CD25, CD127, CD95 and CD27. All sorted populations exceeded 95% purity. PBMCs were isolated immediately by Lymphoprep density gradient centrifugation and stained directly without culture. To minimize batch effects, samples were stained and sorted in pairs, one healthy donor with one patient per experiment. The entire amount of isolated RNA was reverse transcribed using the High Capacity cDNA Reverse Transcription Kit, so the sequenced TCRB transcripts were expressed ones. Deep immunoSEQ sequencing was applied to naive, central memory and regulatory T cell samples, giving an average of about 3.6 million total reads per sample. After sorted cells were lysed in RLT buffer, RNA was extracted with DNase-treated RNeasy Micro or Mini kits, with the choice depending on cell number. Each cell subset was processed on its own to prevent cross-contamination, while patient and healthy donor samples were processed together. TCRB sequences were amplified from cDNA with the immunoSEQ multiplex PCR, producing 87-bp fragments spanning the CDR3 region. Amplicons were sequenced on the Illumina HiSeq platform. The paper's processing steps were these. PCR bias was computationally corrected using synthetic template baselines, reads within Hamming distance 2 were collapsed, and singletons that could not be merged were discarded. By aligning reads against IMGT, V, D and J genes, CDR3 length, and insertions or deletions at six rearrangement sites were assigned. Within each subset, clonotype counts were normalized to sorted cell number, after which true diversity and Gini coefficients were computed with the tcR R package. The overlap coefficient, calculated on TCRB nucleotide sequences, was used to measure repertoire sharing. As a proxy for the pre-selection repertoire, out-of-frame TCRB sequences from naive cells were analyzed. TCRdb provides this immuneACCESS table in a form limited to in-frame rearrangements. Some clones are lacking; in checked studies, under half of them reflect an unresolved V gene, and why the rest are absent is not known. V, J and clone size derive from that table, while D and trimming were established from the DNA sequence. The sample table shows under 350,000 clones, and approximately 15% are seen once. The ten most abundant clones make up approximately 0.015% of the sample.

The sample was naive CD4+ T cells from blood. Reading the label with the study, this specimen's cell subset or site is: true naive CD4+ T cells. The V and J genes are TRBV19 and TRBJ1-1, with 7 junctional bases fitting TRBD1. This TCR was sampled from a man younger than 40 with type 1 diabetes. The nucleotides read TGTGCCAGTAGTTCTTCACGGACAGGCGTCTACGTGAACACTGAAGCTTTCTTT. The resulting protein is CASSSSRTGVYVNTEAFF.